This TCR beta chain is drawn from a study of T cells in Graves' hyperthyroidism and ophthalmopathy. Researchers defined stable Graves' hyperthyroidism as no ophthalmopathy progression within 18 months. Thyroid ultrasound, orbital computed tomography, clinical symptoms, and serum thyroxine and TRAb underpinned diagnoses. This clonotype was seen repeatedly, ten times or more. What it binds is not known. RNA transcripts were the template for amplifying TCR beta CDR3 regions. When the TCR CDR3 underwent first-round RT-PCR, the HTBI primer set was used. TCRdb re-analysed the multiplex PCR reads in MiXCR, keeping a single row per CDR3 protein. The table shows more than 450,000 distinct CDR3 sequences, with 14% occurring only once. The CDR3 consists of 13 residues. V dropped 2 bases and J dropped 5 bases, with 10 bases sitting between them. The germline V gene has CDR1 GTSNPN and CDR2 SVGIG (reference sequence).

Study results and limitations: The model made its ophthalmopathy prediction, and onset followed a median around 6.5 months later.

The sequence was obtained from a woman aged 40 to 50 with Graves' hyperthyroidism. The specimen was blood. This sequence joins TRBV30 and TRBJ2-1; D is possibly TRBD1 (6 bases). The CDR3 spells CAWSKGTHNEQFF. In DNA form, the CDR3 reads TGTGCCTGGAGTAAAGGGACACACAATGAGCAGTTCTTC.